This entry is about one T cell receptor beta chain. Its matching antigen is unknown. Measured with immunoSEQ multiplex PCR; TCRdb has only the in-frame clones, and not every one. In the table there are 25,000 to 30,000 clones, under 95% of which are singletons. The entry originates in a study of T cells in tuberculosis. Study summary: T cells were selected with CD1B tetramers loaded with glucose monomycolate. PBMC were archived before or within 7 days of starting treatment. Overall study findings and caveats: The TCR-beta difference was not significant; alpha differences partly reflected length.

As to time point: new active TB diagnosis, blood taken before or within 7 days of starting treatment. The CDR3 consists of 15 residues. Germline CDR1 SGHAT, CDR2 FQNNGV. The ends were cut back, 6 bases at V and 1 base at J, with 10 bases in the middle. The specimen was PBMCs, collected at tuberculosis diagnosis. This TCR derives from an adult with tuberculosis. The V and J genes are TRBV11-2 and TRBJ2-6; tentative D call: TRBD1 (5 bases). CDR3 sequence reads: CASSLAGSGANVLTF. CDR3 DNA sequence: TGTGCCAGCAGTTTGGCAGGGTCTGGGGCCAACGTCCTGACTTTC.